The 3 T cell receptor beta chains below were found in one sample sequenced in a study of blood T cell repertoires in COVID-19. The repertoire was sequenced with immunoSEQ multiplex PCR; TCRdb's copy has only in-frame clones and lacks some. In the table there are 35,000 or so clones, 90% to 95% of which are singletons. Sequencing was done on a sample of peripheral blood. These receptors all stem from a man aged 60 to 69 with active or convalescent COVID-19.

The gene calls are TRBV15 and TRBJ2-1; TRBD2 agrees at 9 bases. The CDR3 loop spans 14 amino acids. The V segment lost 1 base and the J segment 8 bases; nucleotides outside the gene matches: 3. The germline CDR1 and CDR2 sequences are LNHNV and YYDKDF (reference sequence). The CDR3 loop reads CATSRALAGHEQFF. The CDR3 DNA sequence: TGTGCCACCAGCAGAGCTCTAGCGGGGCATGAGCAGTTCTTC.

This chain joins TRBV28 and TRBJ2-7; no definite D call. Germline V gene data show CDR1 as MDHEN and CDR2 as SYDVKM. The CDR3 has 11 amino acids. Deletions cut 5 bases from V and 2 bases from J, with 4 bases between. The CDR3 loop is CASSQTYEQYF. For the CDR3, the DNA is TGTGCCAGCAGTCAAACCTACGAGCAGTACTTC. Variable domain in full (rest from reference TRBV28 and TRBJ2-7): DVKVTQSSRYLVKRTGEKVFLECVQDMDHENMFWYRQDPGLGLRLIYFSYDVKMKEKGDIPEGYSVSREKKERFSLILESASTNQTSMYLCASSQTYEQYFGPGTRLTVT.

This chain joins TRBV4-2 and TRBJ1-5; the D gene is possibly TRBD1 (5 bases). CDR1 and CDR2 (germline): LGHNA, YNFKEQ. V was shortened by 2 bases and J by 6 bases, with 14 bases between the two germline ends. The CDR3 sequence is 15 residues long. Here the CDR3 reads CASSQYGADLQPQHF. The CDR3 region has the DNA TGTGCCAGCAGCCAATATGGGGCAGACCTTCAGCCCCAGCATTTT.